This TCR beta chain stems from a study of shared clonotypes between healthy human individuals (dated by TCRdb to the early 2020s). Background for the entire study: The cohort comprised a couple of women and three men aged 18 to 49 years. For each donor, CD4 naive and CD4 memory were each given three plates, CD8 naive was given two plates, and CD8 memory was given one plate. Blood TCR repertoires of about 5 healthy adults were deeply sequenced to estimate repertoire size and the extent of clonotype sharing between individuals. To increase sequencing depth and limit assay-specific biases, TCR repertoire library preparation and sequencing were carried out by different laboratories using diverse techniques. Each donor's leukapheresis produced roughly between about 0.85 and 10 billion PBMCs. The research as a whole found: The small number of donors limited the genetic and exposure-history diversity represented. Sampling was restricted to blood, and TCR repertoires in tissue are likely to differ from TCR repertoires in blood. Across several donors, approximately 4.6% of naive CD4, roughly 3.4% of naive CD8, 2.3% of memory CD4, and around 0.4% of memory CD8 clonotypes were shared. Rarefaction of sorted-subset datasets indicated incomplete sequencing despite the large sequencing depth. Estimated clonotype richness was generally larger for naive than for memory subsets. Clonotypes shared by all four sorted-subset donors showed higher generation probabilities than non-shared clonotypes. Based on pairwise subsampling, the degree of clonotype sharing among donors was expected to be affected by sequencing depth.

The germline V gene (reference sequence) yields MNHEY for CDR1 and SMNVEV for CDR2. The CDR3 measures 15 amino acids from cysteine to phenylalanine. The entry retains the CDR3 DNA only, 45 bases that are in frame from base 1. V drops 2 bases and J drops 4 bases, leaving 13 bases in between. Worth noting for this clone: The antigen this receptor binds is unknown. The input lacks base qualities; no much larger clone sits a single base away.

CD8 naive samples were CD45RO-negative cells positively selected for CCR7, giving a CD45RA+CCR7+ population that excluded TemRA cells. The donors were healthy, HIV-negative adults who had no recently reported acute infections or vaccinations. Only Caucasian adults living in Nashville, Tennessee, USA were represented among the donors. Blood was obtained by leukapheresis, after which PBMCs were separated by Ficoll-Histopaque density gradient centrifugation and cryopreserved in liquid nitrogen vapor phase. Purity and quantity of every magnetically sorted T cell population were checked by analytical flow cytometry. Each sorted fraction had its genomic DNA isolated and then quantified by UV absorbance on a Nanodrop 2000c. Using the deep immunoSEQ assay, TCR CDR3 regions were amplified from genomic DNA by multiplex PCR. For each cell subset, the extracted genomic DNA was distributed evenly across all wells of several immunoSEQ 96-well plates, and each plate served as one replicate. For sorted subsets, approximately 190 ng genomic DNA, equal to 30,000 to 35,000 T cell genomes, was loaded into each replicate PCR. Purified libraries were measured with a Qubit 3.0 fluorometer, size-checked on a Bioanalyzer 2100, and measured again with the KAPA Library Quantification kit. A separate single-read 150-cycle Illumina NextSeq 550 flow cell was used to sequence each immunoSEQ 96-well plate. The paper's processing steps were these. Because the immunoSEQ output held only junctional sequences and lacked quality scores, the filtering could not match the filtering applied to full-length reads. Sequences were annotated with PyIR, a Python wrapper for IgBLAST v1.9, using IMGT germline references to assign V/J genes and CDR3. Reads were filtered out if the reads had weak V/J assignments (E-value above 1e-6), no CDR3, stop codons, out-of-frame junctions, or ambiguous translated residues. A V3J clonotype was defined by an identical inferred V gene, J gene, and CDR3 amino acid sequence. Percentage overlap between repertoires was computed as shared unique clonotypes divided by the size of the smaller repertoire. Richness of each repertoire was evaluated using RTK rarefaction, the Chao1 estimator, and Recon v2.1 estimates of unobserved clonotypes. For all TCRbeta clonotypes obtained by the gDNA method from a few donors, generation probabilities were computed with OLGA. TCRdb provides this immuneACCESS table in a form limited to in-frame rearrangements. Some clones are lacking; in checked studies, under half of them reflect an unresolved V gene, and why the rest are absent is not known. The D gene and trimming were derived from the DNA, and the V and J assignments and clone size from that table. The sample table holds approximately 720,000 clones, of which about 91% were seen once. 24% of the sample belongs to the ten largest clones.

The V gene is TRBV27 and the J gene is TRBJ2-3; TRBD2 might be the D gene, on 6 matching bases. The TCR originated in a man aged 30-40 years in good health. Sequences were obtained from naive CD8+ T cells sorted from blood. Reading the label with the study, this specimen's cell subset or site is: CD45RA+CCR7+. The DNA sequence is as follows: TGTGCCAGCAGTTTACGGCGCGGGAAGGCAGATACGCAGTATTTT. Its protein is CASSLRRGKADTQYF.